Listed below are T cell receptor beta chains from one sample, sequenced in a study of cytomegalovirus exposure and HLA in healthy donors. Sequencing was performed with immunoSEQ multiplex PCR; in TCRdb, only in-frame clones are kept and a portion is missing. This sample has about 140,000 clones, with around 75% found just once. The sample was PBMCs. These receptors all stem from a man between 35 and 55 years old in good health and CMV-seronegative. CDR3s include the opening cysteine and the closing phenylalanine or tryptophan. D genes are given only for firm matches. Rows may omit the clone size; those that give it use once, few, many or a size class.

j_gene,d_gene,v_gene,abundance,CDR3aa,CDR3nt
TRBJ1-6,NA,TRBV6-6,NA,CASSFELYSPLHF,TGTGCCAGCAGTTTCGAGTTGTATTCACCCCTCCACTTT
TRBJ1-6,NA,TRBV6-5,NA,CASRLLGPGLHLHF,TGTGCCAGCAGACTACTCGGTCCCGGACTCCACCTCCACTTT
TRBJ1-4,TRBD1,TRBV28,NA,CASSAQGANEKLFF,TGTGCCAGCAGTGCACAGGGGGCGAACGAAAAACTGTTTTTT
TRBJ1-3,TRBD1,TRBV9,once,CASSVGTGDTGNTIYF,TGTGCCAGCAGCGTCGGGACAGGGGATACTGGAAACACCATATATTTT
TRBJ2-7,TRBD1,TRBV11-2,NA,CASSFPGQGPEQYF,TGTGCCAGCAGCTTTCCGGGACAGGGACCTGAGCAGTACTTC
TRBJ2-5,NA,TRBV29-1,few,CSVERGRETQYF,TGCAGCGTTGAGCGGGGAAGGGAGACCCAGTACTTC
TRBJ1-3,NA,TRBV19,few,CASTNFGNTIYF,TGTGCCAGTACCAATTTCGGAAACACCATATATTTT
TRBJ1-5,NA,TRBV7-3,NA,CASSQDYRDNQPQHF,TGTGCCAGCAGCCAAGACTACAGGGACAATCAGCCCCAGCATTTT
TRBJ2-5,TRBD2,TRBV7-2,once,CASSLVGGAGAQETQYF,TGTGCCAGCAGCTTAGTAGGTGGCGCGGGAGCTCAAGAGACCCAGTACTTC
TRBJ2-4,TRBD1,TRBV5-1,NA,CASSAAGGWTNIQYF,TGCGCCAGCAGCGCCGCAGGGGGCTGGACAAACATTCAGTACTTC
TRBJ2-1,NA,TRBV9,NA,CASSVSSPLRGGAGDEQFF,TGTGCCAGCAGCGTTTCGAGCCCCCTTAGGGGGGGGGCAGGGGATGAGCAGTTCTTC
TRBJ2-2,NA,TRBV5-1,NA,CASSFGHRDTGELFF,TGCGCCAGCAGCTTTGGGCATAGAGACACCGGGGAGCTGTTTTTT
TRBJ2-5,NA,TRBV19,NA,CASSSVGGWETQYF,TGTGCCAGTAGTTCAGTGGGGGGTTGGGAGACCCAGTACTTC
TRBJ2-3,TRBD2,TRBV27,NA,CASSPTRTLAGILIDTQYF,TGTGCCAGCAGTCCCACCCGTACCTTAGCGGGGATTTTAATTGATACGCAGTATTTT
TRBJ2-7,NA,TRBV4-1,NA,CASSPSFSREDEQYF,TGCGCCAGCAGCCCCTCCTTCAGCAGGGAGGACGAGCAGTACTTC
TRBJ1-5,NA,TRBV5-5,NA,CASRPGQRDQPQHF,TGTGCCAGCAGACCTGGACAGCGAGATCAGCCCCAGCATTTT
TRBJ1-2,NA,TRBV29-1,NA,CSVEDRRGKSYGYTF,TGCAGCGTTGAAGATAGGCGGGGGAAGAGCTATGGCTACACCTTC
TRBJ2-5,NA,TRBV5-5,NA,CASSPRETQYF,TGTGCCAGCAGCCCCCGGGAGACCCAGTACTTC
TRBJ2-3,NA,TRBV9,NA,CASSVTSSTDTQYF,TGTGCCAGCAGCGTCACTAGCAGCACAGATACGCAGTATTTT
TRBJ2-7,NA,TRBV25-1,few,CASRENYEQYF,TGTGCCAGCAGGGAGAATTACGAGCAGTACTTC
TRBJ2-5,TRBD2,TRBV19,NA,CASSPRDYETQYF,TGTGCCAGTAGTCCCCGGGACTACGAGACCCAGTACTTC
TRBJ2-5,NA,TRBV5-1,NA,CASSPPGYQETQYF,TGCGCCAGCAGCCCTCCCGGGTACCAAGAGACCCAGTACTTC
TRBJ1-3,NA,TRBV6-1,NA,CASETPGYSGNTIYF,TGTGCCAGCGAAACACCGGGTTACTCTGGAAACACCATATATTTT
TRBJ1-2,TRBD1,TRBV19,NA,CASSIPGTALNSPNYGYTF,TGTGCCAGTAGTATTCCAGGGACAGCCTTAAATTCTCCTAACTATGGCTACACCTTC
TRBJ1-2,NA,TRBV2,NA,CASTAGDYGYTF,TGTGCCAGCACGGCAGGGGACTATGGCTACACCTTC
TRBJ2-7,NA,TRBV7-2,NA,CASSSDGREQYF,TGTGCCAGCAGCTCCGATGGGAGAGAGCAGTACTTC
TRBJ2-1,NA,TRBV5-1,NA,CASSLAAGINNEQFF,TGCGCCAGCAGCTTGGCCGCAGGGATTAACAATGAGCAGTTCTTC
TRBJ2-3,TRBD1,TRBV7-2,NA,CASSTRQGTTDTQYF,TGTGCCAGCAGCACGCGACAGGGAACAACAGATACGCAGTATTTT
TRBJ1-1,NA,TRBV5-1,NA,CASSLGGAGGFTEAFF,TGCGCCAGCAGCTTAGGGGGGGCCGGGGGGTTCACTGAAGCTTTCTTT
TRBJ1-3,TRBD1,TRBV7-3,few,CASSRDSGNTIYF,TGTGCCAGCAGCCGGGACAGTGGAAACACCATATATTTT
TRBJ1-2,NA,TRBV7-9,NA,CASSLEEGTLGGYTF,TGTGCCAGCAGCTTAGAGGAGGGGACCCTCGGTGGCTACACCTTC
TRBJ1-2,NA,TRBV27,NA,CASSSLGLAGYTF,TGTGCCAGCAGTTCACTAGGACTGGCTGGCTACACCTTC
TRBJ1-3,NA,TRBV18,NA,CASSPPASLSGNTIYF,TGTGCCAGCTCACCCCCCGCGAGTCTCTCTGGAAACACCATATATTTT
TRBJ2-6,TRBD1,TRBV28,NA,CASSLTGAGANVLTF,TGTGCCAGCAGCTTAACAGGGGCGGGGGCCAACGTCCTGACTTTC
TRBJ2-5,NA,TRBV4-2,NA,CASSQEEGAKTQYF,TGTGCCAGCAGCCAAGAGGAGGGGGCGAAGACCCAGTACTTC
TRBJ1-2,TRBD1,TRBV6-1,NA,CASSEKIGQGLNYGYTF,TGTGCCAGCAGTGAAAAAATCGGACAGGGTCTAAACTATGGCTACACCTTC
TRBJ2-5,TRBD2,TRBV7-3,NA,CASSFQRGPGETQYF,TGTGCCAGCAGCTTTCAGCGGGGACCCGGGGAGACCCAGTACTTC
TRBJ1-2,TRBD1,TRBV7-2,NA,CASSSPPGQGSYGYTF,TGTGCCAGCAGCTCCCCTCCGGGACAGGGAAGCTATGGCTACACCTTC
TRBJ2-1,NA,TRBV27,NA,CASSKPSGDSYNEQFF,TGTGCCAGCAGTAAACCCTCCGGAGACTCCTACAATGAGCAGTTCTTC
TRBJ2-7,NA,TRBV21-1,NA,CASSKVGRYEQYF,TGTGCCAGCAGCAAAGTGGGCCGTTACGAGCAGTACTTC
TRBJ1-5,TRBD1,TRBV30,NA,CAWARGLESNQPQHF,TGTGCCTGGGCCAGGGGGTTGGAGAGCAATCAGCCCCAGCATTTT
TRBJ2-2,NA,TRBV19,NA,CASSVRQAGAGELFF,TGTGCCAGTAGTGTTCGACAGGCTGGGGCCGGGGAGCTGTTTTTT
TRBJ1-3,TRBD1,TRBV9,NA,CASSGPGQGAIAGNTIYF,TGTGCCAGCAGCGGACCGGGACAGGGGGCGATCGCTGGAAACACCATATATTTT
TRBJ2-7,NA,TRBV19,NA,CASSPGQTYEQYF,TGTGCCAGTAGTCCCGGACAGACCTACGAGCAGTACTTC
TRBJ1-2,TRBD1,TRBV2,NA,CASRLIRGEGNYGYTF,TGTGCCAGCAGACTGATCAGGGGGGAAGGGAACTATGGCTACACCTTC
TRBJ2-7,TRBD2,TRBV28,NA,CASSSPPGGSGGPLYEQYF,TGTGCCAGCAGTTCCCCCCCCGGGGGTAGCGGGGGGCCACTCTACGAGCAGTACTTC
TRBJ1-3,TRBD1,TRBV7-2,NA,CASSQGTGAGNTIYF,TGTGCCAGCAGCCAAGGGACAGGGGCTGGAAACACCATATATTTT
TRBJ1-5,NA,TRBV28,NA,CASCRGNDYNQPQHF,TGTGCCAGCTGTCGGGGGAACGATTACAATCAGCCCCAGCATTTT
TRBJ1-4,TRBD1,TRBV2,NA,CASSGQGAPEKLFF,TGTGCCAGCAGTGGACAGGGGGCCCCAGAAAAACTGTTTTTT